This T cell receptor (beta chain) was documented in a study of T cell changes during pregnancy in multiple sclerosis. Assay: immunoSEQ multiplex PCR; the TCRdb copy retains only in-frame clones and omits some. The sample lists roughly 49,000 clones; about 90% were seen once. CDR3 length: 14 amino acids. Germline V gene sequence: CDR1 SGHDN, CDR2 FVKESK. V dropped 0 bases and J dropped 4 bases, with 9 bases sitting between them. The rearrangement uses TRBV14 and TRBJ1-1; no firm D call. The TCR was taken from a female donor in good health, enrolled as a control in a pregnancy study. The source was CD4+ T cells from peripheral blood mononuclear cells, collected in the second trimester of pregnancy. The CDR3 DNA is TGTGCCAGCAGCCAAGACACGGTGTCCACTGAAGCTTTCTTT. Protein sequence: CASSQDTVSTEAFF.